This TCR beta chain stems from a study of cytomegalovirus exposure and HLA in healthy donors. To note about this clone: What it binds is unknown.

Findings and caveats of the study: Reportedly, cytomegalovirus status was diagnosed with high sensitivity and specificity. A subsequent analysis found that TCR clusters from the first cohort also tended to co-occur in the approximately 110 validation repertoires, with about 94% of cluster scores above 0.

Profiled with immunoSEQ multiplex PCR; TCRdb holds only in-frame clones, not every one. Of some 200,000 clones listed, 80% to 90% are singletons. Sequenced material: PBMCs. This clonotype originated in a woman aged 30 to 39 in good health and CMV-seropositive.

This CDR3 reads CASSLSGSEKQYF. In DNA, the CDR3 is TGTGCCAGCAGTTTGAGCGGGAGTGAAAAGCAGTACTTC. The chain combines TRBV14 with TRBJ2-7; 8 bases are shared with TRBD2. CDR1 and CDR2 from the germline V gene are SGHDN and FVKESK. V lost 6 bases and J lost 8; bases outside the gene matches: 9. The CDR3 length is 13 residues.